Shown below are 3 T cell receptor beta chains from a single sample sequenced in a study of human T cells and chemical hapten exposure. Treatment noted: therapeutic diphenylcyclopropenone sensitization with weekly scalp DPC. Library preparation tagged each individual cDNA molecule with a unique molecular identifier. MiXCR, run by TCRdb on the reads, gives a single entry per CDR3 protein. The table lists about 2,600 distinct CDR3 sequences, over 45% of them singletons, with 10% in the top ten. This specimen consisted of whole blood, obtained before DPC sensitization or 2, 6, or about 24 weeks after (not recorded which). These receptors originate from an adult with alopecia areata. Some clones in this sample may be carry-over from other donors' samples. This table probably holds off-target reads from a library built for another chain.

The CDR3 sequence is CASSLALGPAKNIQYF. The DNA of the CDR3 is TGTGCCAGCAGCTTAGCTTTGGGGCCAGCCAAAAACATTCAGTACTTC. V and J are TRBV7-9 and TRBJ2-4; TRBD1 might be the D (5 bases). CDR1 and CDR2 from the germline V gene are SEHNR and FQNEAQ (reference sequence). This CDR3 has 16 amino acids. V was cut by 0 bases and J by 0 bases, with 9 bases left in between.

V is TRBV5-1 and J is TRBJ1-4; no clear D. In germline, CDR1 is SGHRS, CDR2 YFSETQ. V shed 0 bases and J shed 3 bases, with 6 bases lying between them. The CDR3 is 14 amino acids. CDR3 residues: CASSLGAANEKLFF. CDR3 DNA sequence: TGCGCCAGCAGCTTGGGAGCTGCTAATGAAAAACTGTTTTTT.

The chain joins TRBV7-6 to TRBJ2-2; the D gene is possibly TRBD2 (5 bases). Trimming shortened V by 0 bases and J by 5 bases, and 10 bases separated the two germline ends. Looked up from germline, CDR1 is SGHVS and CDR2 is FNYEAQ. The CDR3 totals 15 residues. DNA of the CDR3: TGTGCCAGCAGCTTAGCCCCGGGAATAACCGGGGAGCTGTTTTTT. Protein product: CASSLAPGITGELFF.